The rows below give T cell receptor beta chains drawn from one sample of a study of blood T cell repertoires in COVID-19. The method was immunoSEQ multiplex PCR; TCRdb's version includes in-frame clones alone and lacks a portion of them. This sample has approximately 62,000 clones, with approximately 80% found just once. The sequenced sample was peripheral blood. The receptor source for this set is a man of 80 years or more with acute or convalescent COVID-19. Each CDR3 is given with its conserved first and last residue. Fields, in order: V gene, J gene, D gene, clone size, CDR3 protein, CDR3 DNA. The D gene is left open where the match is weak. A row's size may be missing; if present it is once, few, many or a size class.

>TRBV7-9|TRBJ2-2|.|.
CASSPSVWGGTGELFF
TGTGCCAGCAGCCCCTCGGTCTGGGGAGGCACCGGGGAGCTATTTTTT
>TRBV19|TRBJ2-3|.|.
CASSTLASSIRDTQYF
TGTGCCAGTAGTACTCTGGCTAGTTCTATCAGAGATACGCAGTATTTT
>TRBV11-2|TRBJ1-3|.|.
CASRTGRVSGNTIYF
TGTGCCAGCAGAACCGGGCGGGTCTCTGGAAACACCATATATTTT
>TRBV19|TRBJ2-1|.|.
CASSKPDYDDEQFF
TGTGCCAGTAGTAAGCCGGACTACGACGATGAGCAGTTCTTC
>TRBV7-2|TRBJ2-2|.|.
CASSLDRTGELFF
TGTGCCAGCAGCTTAGACAGGACCGGGGAGCTGTTTTTT
>TRBV19|TRBJ2-2|.|.
CASSTGTLNTGELFF
TGTGCCAGTAGTACAGGGACTCTTAACACCGGGGAGCTGTTTTTT
>TRBV18|TRBJ2-7|TRBD1|.
CASSGTGRHEQYF
TGTGCCAGCTCCGGGACAGGGCGTCACGAGCAGTACTTC
>TRBV5-1|TRBJ2-1|.|.
CASSLASGSYNEQFF
TGCGCCAGCAGCTTGGCGTCAGGGTCCTACAATGAGCAGTTCTTC
>TRBV6-1|TRBJ2-1|.|.
CARRGAGGPINEQFF
TGTGCCCGCAGGGGGGCGGGGGGACCCATCAATGAGCAGTTCTTC
>TRBV6-5|TRBJ2-3|TRBD2|few
CASSLVAGGEDTQYF
TGTGCCAGCAGTTTGGTAGCGGGGGGAGAAGATACGCAGTATTTT
>TRBV20-1|TRBJ2-5|.|.
CSASYAGSQETQYF
TGCAGTGCTAGTTATGCGGGCAGTCAAGAGACCCAGTACTTC
>TRBV2|TRBJ2-5|.|.
CASSKGGAGPLQETQYF
TGTGCCAGCAGTAAAGGTGGGGCAGGGCCACTCCAAGAGACCCAGTACTTC
>TRBV7-9|TRBJ1-1|.|.
CASSLTGAREAFF
TGTGCCAGCAGCTTAACCGGAGCCCGTGAAGCTTTCTTT
>TRBV18|TRBJ2-1|.|.
CASSPIQGGLRGEQFF
TGTGCCAGCTCACCCATACAGGGCGGCCTTCGGGGTGAGCAGTTCTTC
>TRBV6-1|TRBJ2-1|TRBD1|.
CASSEALGTGYNEQFF
TGTGCCAGCAGTGAAGCGCTCGGGACAGGCTACAATGAGCAGTTCTTC
>TRBV27|TRBJ1-6|.|.
CASSFERRRGRNNSPLHF
TGTGCCAGCAGTTTCGAACGCCGGCGGGGGCGAAATAATTCACCCCTCCACTTT
>TRBV19|TRBJ1-5|TRBD1|.
CASRLSDRGLGQPQHF
TGTGCCAGTAGACTCTCCGACAGGGGGTTGGGTCAGCCCCAGCATTTT
>TRBV6-1|TRBJ1-2|.|few
CASSEPGGNYGYTF
TGTGCCAGCAGTGAACCTGGCGGCAACTATGGCTACACCTTC
>TRBV5-1|TRBJ1-1|TRBD1|.
CASSSLGTENTEAFF
TGCGCCAGCAGCTCATTAGGGACAGAGAACACTGAAGCTTTCTTT
>TRBV6-5|TRBJ2-1|TRBD2|.
CASSSPLAGTYNEQFF
TGTGCCAGCAGTTCCCCTCTAGCGGGTACTTACAATGAGCAGTTCTTC
>TRBV2|TRBJ2-3|TRBD2|.
CASKGTSGSTDTQYF
TGTGCCAGCAAGGGGACTAGCGGTAGCACAGATACGCAGTATTTT
>TRBV6-5|TRBJ2-3|.|.
CASSYSRSGSTDTQYF
TGTGCCAGCAGTTACTCGCGAAGCGGTAGCACAGATACGCAGTATTTT
>TRBV3-1/TRBV3-2|TRBJ2-1|TRBD2|.
CASSQDLLAGDNEQFF
TGTGCCAGCAGCCAAGATCTCCTAGCGGGGGACAATGAGCAGTTCTTC
>TRBV10-3|TRBJ2-2|TRBD2|.
CAISASGDGELFF
TGTGCCATCAGTGCTAGCGGGGACGGGGAGCTGTTTTTT